These 29 T cell receptor beta chains originate from one sample sequenced in a study of blood T cell repertoires in COVID-19. The method was immunoSEQ multiplex PCR; TCRdb's version includes in-frame clones alone and lacks a portion of them. The data show fewer than 250,000 clones, with approximately 86% seen just once and approximately 0.66% held by the top ten. What was sequenced was peripheral blood. The receptor set was obtained from a man aged 35 to 55 with acute or convalescent COVID-19.

This chain joins TRBV28 and TRBJ2-1; D is undetermined. Looked up from germline, CDR1 is MDHEN and CDR2 is SYDVKM. The CDR3 spans 12 residues. Trimming removed 6 bases from V and 5 bases from J, with 8 bases in between. The CDR3 loop is CASRTTHNEQFF. The CDR3 DNA reads TGTGCCAGCAGAACTACCCACAATGAGCAGTTCTTC.

The V gene is TRBV3-1 (or the pseudogene TRBV3-2), the J gene TRBJ2-5; 7 nucleotides match TRBD2. The germline CDR1 and CDR2 sequences are LGHDT and YNNKEL (reference sequence). The CDR3 extends over 14 amino acids. Trimming cost V 4 bases and J 5 bases; bases outside gene matches: 7. The CDR3 here is CASSLQGGVETQYF. CDR3 coding DNA: TGTGCCAGCAGCCTCCAGGGAGGGGTGGAGACCCAGTACTTC.

The chain uses TRBV7-2 and TRBJ1-4, with D possibly matching TRBD1 (6 bases). CDR1 and CDR2 from the germline V gene are SGHTA and FQGNSA. The CDR3 runs to 14 residues. V dropped 3 bases and J dropped 7 bases, with 12 bases sitting between them. CDR3 sequence: CASSFRGGSEKLFF. In nucleotides, the CDR3 is TGTGCCAGCAGCTTCAGGGGTGGGAGTGAAAAACTGTTTTTT. Looking up the rest from reference TRBV7-2 and TRBJ1-4 gives the full variable domain: GAGVSQSPSNKVTEKGKDVELRCDPISGHTALYWYRQSLGQGLEFLIYFQGNSAPDKSGLPSDRFSAERTGGSVSTLTIQRTQQEDSAVYLCASSFRGGSEKLFFGSGTQLSVL.

The V gene is TRBV18, the J gene TRBJ1-5; D is possibly TRBD1 (5 bases). Trimming pared 3 bases from V and 6 bases from J, leaving 15 bases between. Germline loops: CDR1 KGHSH, CDR2 LQKENI. The CDR3 consists of 15 residues. The CDR3 protein is CASSPTGGRSQPQHF. The CDR3 nucleotides read TGTGCCAGCTCACCGACCGGGGGTCGCAGTCAGCCCCAGCATTTT. The variable domain in full, completed from reference TRBV18 and TRBJ1-5, reads NAGVMQNPRHLVRRRGQEARLRCSPMKGHSHVYWYRQLPEEGLKFMVYLQKENIIDESGMPKERFSAEFPKEGPSILRIQQVVRGDSAAYFCASSPTGGRSQPQHFGDGTRLSIL.

The chain recombines TRBV27 with TRBJ2-7, with D possibly being TRBD2 (6 bases). The V and J ends lost 3 bases and 2 bases respectively, with 8 bases between them. The CDR3 has 13 residues. Germline V gene lookup returns CDR1 MNHEY and CDR2 SMNVEV (reference sequence). CDR3 coding DNA: TGTGCCAGCAGTTTCTGGGGGGCCTACGAGCAGTACTTC. This sequence encodes CASSFWGAYEQYF.

Points on this clone: Germline and junction disagree at one end, which may indicate a read error. J is TRBJ1-1 and V is TRBV12-3 or TRBV12-4; D is possibly TRBD1 (6 bases). The CDR3 contains 13 residues. The CDR3 DNA follows: TGTGCCATCAGTTGGGGGCGAAACACTGAAGCTTTCTTT. Its protein is CAISWGRNTEAFF.

V usage is TRBV7-9 and J usage is TRBJ2-5; weak D call: TRBD1 (6 bases). Per the germline V gene, CDR1 is SEHNR and CDR2 is FQNEAQ (reference sequence). This CDR3 has 14 residues. V was shortened by 5 bases and J by 4 bases, with 14 bases between the two germline ends. CDR3 in DNA: TGTGCCAGCAGCCTTGGGACACCTCTAGAGACCCAGTACTTC. Protein: CASSLGTPLETQYF.

As for this clone: Other DNA sequences from this sample encode an identical CDR3 as well. The gene calls are TRBV6-2 or TRBV6-3 and TRBJ2-7, with 7 positions matching TRBD2. This CDR3 comprises 14 residues. V dropped 2 bases and J dropped 3; count of bases not matched to a gene: 4. Germline loops: CDR1 MNHEY, CDR2 SVGEGT. The CDR3 sequence is CASSYGTSVYEQYF. Written as DNA, the CDR3 is TGTGCCAGCAGTTACGGAACTAGCGTCTACGAGCAGTACTTC.

The V and J genes are TRBV30 and TRBJ2-7, with 10 bases identical to TRBD2. J was trimmed by 4 bases and V by 2 bases; bases with no gene match: 8. This CDR3 is built from 15 residues. Germline V lookup: CDR1 GTSNPN, CDR2 SVGIG (reference sequence). CDR3 sequence reads: CAWSPTGLAVYEQYF. The CDR3 DNA is TGTGCCTGGAGTCCTACCGGACTAGCGGTTTACGAGCAGTACTTC.

The chain couples TRBV7-8 to TRBJ2-7; 11 nucleotides agree with TRBD1. Trimming removed 3 bases from V and 6 bases from J; junction bases left unmatched: 4. Germline V gene lookup returns CDR1 SGHVS and CDR2 FQNEAQ. The CDR3 has 14 amino acids. The CDR3 sequence is CASSFRDRGIEQYF. The CDR3 DNA reads TGTGCCAGCAGCTTCAGGGACAGGGGGATCGAGCAGTACTTC. The whole variable domain, filled in from reference TRBV7-8 and TRBJ2-7, reads GAGVSQSPRYKVAKRGQDVALRCDPISGHVSLFWYQQALGQGPEFLTYFQNEAQLDKSGLPSDRFFAERPEGSVSTLKIQRTQQEDSAVYLCASSFRDRGIEQYFGPGTRLTVT.

On this clone: This specimen includes other DNA sequences encoding the same CDR3. This sequence joins TRBV24-1 and TRBJ2-1, with D hard to call. V shed 3 bases and J shed 3 bases, with 5 bases lying between them. CDR1 is KGHDR, CDR2 SFDVKD, per germline. The CDR3 extends over 13 amino acids. CDR3 protein: CATSDASYNEQFF. Written as DNA, the CDR3 is TGTGCCACCAGTGATGCTAGCTACAATGAGCAGTTCTTC.

V usage is TRBV6-2 or TRBV6-3 and J usage is TRBJ1-2; D is unclear. CDR3 length equals 12 residues. Per the germline V gene, CDR1 is MNHEY and CDR2 is SVGEGT. Trimming removed 2 bases from V and 7 bases from J, with 8 bases in between. The CDR3 DNA is TGTGCCAGCAGTTACCTCCTGGCTGGCTACACCTTC. Translation: CASSYLLAGYTF.

The chain recombines TRBV9 with TRBJ2-3; D might be TRBD2 (6 bases). This CDR3 has 15 residues. The V end lost 0 bases, the J end lost 0 bases, and 8 bases lay between the germline ends. Germline V gene data show CDR1 as SGDLS and CDR2 as YYNGEE. This chain's CDR3 is CASSVGGISTDTQYF. For the CDR3, the DNA is TGTGCCAGCAGCGTAGGCGGGATTAGCACAGATACGCAGTATTTT. Filled out from reference TRBV9 and TRBJ2-3, the complete variable domain reads DSGVTQTPKHLITATGQRVTLRCSPRSGDLSVYWYQQSLDQGLQFLIQYYNGEERAKGNILERFSAQQFPDLHSELNLSSLELGDSALYFCASSVGGISTDTQYFGPGTRLTVL.

The chain links TRBV6-5 to TRBJ1-1, with 9 bases that match TRBD1. Trimming cost V 5 bases and J 4 bases; bases outside gene matches: 5. Per germline, CDR1 MNHEY and CDR2 SVGAGI. The CDR3 is 14 amino acids. CDR3 in amino acids: CASSIWTGATEAFF. The CDR3 DNA sequence: TGTGCCAGCAGTATCTGGACAGGGGCCACTGAAGCTTTCTTT.

The chain recombines TRBV30 with TRBJ1-2; perhaps TRBD1 as D (6 bases). Germline V CDR1 and CDR2: GTSNPN, SVGIG (reference sequence). The CDR3 has 13 amino acids. V lost 0 bases, J lost 3 bases, and 8 bases lay in between. DNA for the CDR3: TGTGCCTGGAGTGTAGGACAGCACTATGGCTACACCTTC. Protein sequence: CAWSVGQHYGYTF.

This clone was found a few times. The rearrangement links TRBV11-3 to TRBJ2-3; 7 bases map to TRBD1. The CDR3 is made up of 12 amino acids. CDR1 SGHNT and CDR2 YENEEA come from the germline V gene. J gave up 6 bases and V 6 bases, and 3 bases lay outside the gene matches. CDR3 loop: CASSQGEDTQYF. The CDR3 coding sequence is TGTGCCAGCAGTCAGGGGGAGGATACGCAGTATTTT. Full variable domain (rest looked up from reference TRBV11-3 and TRBJ2-3): EAGVVQSPRYKIIEKKQPVAFWCNPISGHNTLYWYLQNLGQGPELLIRYENEEAVDDSQLPKDRFSAERLKGVDSTLKIQPAELGDSAVYLCASSQGEDTQYFGPGTRLTVL.

The chain is built from TRBV9 and TRBJ2-7; TRBD2 is a possible D gene (5 bases). The ends were cut back, 3 bases at V and 2 bases at J, with 12 bases in the middle. The V gene's germline CDR1 is SGDLS and CDR2 YYNGEE. This CDR3 is 14 amino acids long. DNA of the CDR3: TGTGCCAGCAGCGCACAAGGAGGTCCCTACGAGCAGTACTTC. It translates to CASSAQGGPYEQYF.

This chain links TRBV18 with TRBJ2-5; 8 nucleotides match TRBD1. Germline lookup yields CDR1 KGHSH and CDR2 LQKENI. After removal of 6 bases from V and 2 bases from J, the junction contained 11 bases not matched to a gene. The length of the CDR3 is 16 residues. For the CDR3, the DNA is TGTGCCAGCTCGCCGGACTCAGGGGGCGGGCAAGAGACCCAGTACTTC. It translates to CASSPDSGGGQETQYF.

DNA of the CDR3: TGTGCCAGCAGTTACGGACAGACTAACACTGAAGCTTTCTTT. Residues: CASSYGQTNTEAFF. The chain links TRBV6-5 to TRBJ1-1; D perhaps matches TRBD1 (6 bases). V lost 2 bases and J lost 2, with 9 bases in between. This CDR3 contains 14 residues. Germline assignment: CDR1 MNHEY and CDR2 SVGAGI.

The genes are TRBV4-1 and TRBJ1-4; D is unclear. Germline V gives CDR1 MGHRA, CDR2 YSYEKL. Trimming stripped 0 bases from V and 4 bases from J, with 12 bases between. The CDR3 has 16 residues. The CDR3 nucleotides are TGCGCCAGCAGCCAAGAGGCTTGGGCCTTTAATGAAAAACTGTTTTTT. Amino acids: CASSQEAWAFNEKLFF.

The chain links TRBV13 to TRBJ2-3, with 9 bases aligning to TRBD2. The V gene's germline CDR1 is PRHDT and CDR2 FYEKMQ (reference sequence). This CDR3 contains 16 residues. Trimming took 2 bases from V and 3 from J; bases not matched to a gene: 6. The CDR3, as DNA: TGTGCCAGCAGCTTAAAGCGGGGGGCCGTTACAGATACGCAGTATTTT. Protein: CASSLKRGAVTDTQYF.

The chain has TRBV27 and TRBJ2-5, with D perhaps TRBD1 (6 bases). Germline V gene lookup returns CDR1 MNHEY and CDR2 SMNVEV (reference sequence). The CDR3 contains 13 residues. The V end was cut by 6 bases, the J end by 2 bases, with 10 bases between. The CDR3 nucleotides read TGTGCCAGCAGGGGACACCTACAAGAGACCCAGTACTTC. The encoded protein is CASRGHLQETQYF.

For the CDR3, the DNA is TGTGCCAGCACCGAGATCGCCTCCGGAAACACCATATATTTT. Encoded protein: CASTEIASGNTIYF. The J gene is TRBJ1-3, the V gene TRBV7-2; D not resolved. CDR1 and CDR2 from the germline V gene are SGHTA and FQGNSA. The CDR3 has 14 residues. The V end was cut by 7 bases, the J end by 4 bases, with 14 bases between.

This chain links TRBV7-9 with TRBJ2-5; TRBD2 is a possible D gene (6 bases). The CDR3 is made up of 14 amino acids. V was shortened by 10 bases and J by 8 bases, with 23 bases between the two germline ends. CDR1 is SEHNR and CDR2 is FQNEAQ in the germline V gene (reference sequence). CDR3 loop: CATKPGTAKGTQYF. The CDR3 DNA follows: TGTGCCACCAAGCCCGGGACTGCCAAGGGAACCCAGTACTTC.

This sequence joins TRBV7-8 and TRBJ2-3, with D unresolved. The CDR3 has 16 amino acids. V lost 1 base and J 3 bases, leaving 14 bases between the germline ends. Germline-derived CDR1 and CDR2 are SGHVS and FQNEAQ. In DNA, the CDR3 is TGTGCCAGCAGCTTAGGTCATTCAGTGCAGACAGATACGCAGTATTTT. It translates to CASSLGHSVQTDTQYF.

This chain links TRBV30 with TRBJ2-3; D perhaps matches TRBD2 (6 bases). This CDR3 has 15 amino acids. V was clipped by 5 bases and J by 0 bases, with 15 bases between them. Germline V gene data show CDR1 as GTSNPN and CDR2 as SVGIG (reference sequence). As DNA, the CDR3 is TGTGCCTGGGCGTTACTAGCAGCTAGCACAGATACGCAGTATTTT. This codes for CAWALLAASTDTQYF.

This chain uses TRBV27 with TRBJ2-1, with D perhaps matching TRBD1 (6 bases). Deletions cut 10 bases from V and 5 bases from J, with 18 bases between. Germline loops: CDR1 MNHEY, CDR2 SMNVEV (reference sequence). This CDR3 has 14 amino acids. CDR3 in DNA: TGTGCCACCCAAAGGGGGACGAAACACAATGAGCAGTTCTTC. It encodes CATQRGTKHNEQFF.

This clone was recorded only once. The genes are TRBV5-1 and TRBJ2-2; D is perhaps TRBD1 (6 bases). The germline gives CDR1 SGHRS, CDR2 YFSETQ. There are 16 residues in the CDR3. V shed 4 bases and J shed 0 bases, with 13 bases lying between them. The CDR3 here is CASSPGQGTNTGELFF. The CDR3 nucleotides read TGCGCCAGCAGCCCCGGGCAGGGGACGAACACCGGGGAGCTGTTTTTT.

V usage is TRBV2 and J usage is TRBJ2-1; 9 bases map to TRBD2. The CDR3 has 17 amino acids. Germline V gene data show CDR1 as SNHLY and CDR2 as FYNNEI. The V segment lost 2 bases and the J segment 6 bases; nucleotides outside the gene matches: 11. CDR3: CASSERYGTSSINEQFF. For the CDR3, the DNA is TGTGCCAGCAGTGAAAGGTATGGGACTAGCTCGATCAATGAGCAGTTCTTC.